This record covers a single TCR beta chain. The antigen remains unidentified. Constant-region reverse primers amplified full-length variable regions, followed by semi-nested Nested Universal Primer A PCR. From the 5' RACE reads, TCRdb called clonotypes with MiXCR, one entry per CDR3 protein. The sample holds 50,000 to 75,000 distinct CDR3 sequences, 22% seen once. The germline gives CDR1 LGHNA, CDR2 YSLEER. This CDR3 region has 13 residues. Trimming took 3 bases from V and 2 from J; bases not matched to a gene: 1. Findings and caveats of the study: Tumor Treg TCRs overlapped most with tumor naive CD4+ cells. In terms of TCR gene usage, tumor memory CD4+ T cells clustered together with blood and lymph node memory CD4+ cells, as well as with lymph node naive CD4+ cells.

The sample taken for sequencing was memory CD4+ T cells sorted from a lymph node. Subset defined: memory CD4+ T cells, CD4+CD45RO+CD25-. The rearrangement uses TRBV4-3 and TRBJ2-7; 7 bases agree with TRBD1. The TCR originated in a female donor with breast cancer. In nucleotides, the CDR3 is TGCGCCAGCAGCCATGGACAGGCCTACGAGCAGTACTTC. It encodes CASSHGQAYEQYF.